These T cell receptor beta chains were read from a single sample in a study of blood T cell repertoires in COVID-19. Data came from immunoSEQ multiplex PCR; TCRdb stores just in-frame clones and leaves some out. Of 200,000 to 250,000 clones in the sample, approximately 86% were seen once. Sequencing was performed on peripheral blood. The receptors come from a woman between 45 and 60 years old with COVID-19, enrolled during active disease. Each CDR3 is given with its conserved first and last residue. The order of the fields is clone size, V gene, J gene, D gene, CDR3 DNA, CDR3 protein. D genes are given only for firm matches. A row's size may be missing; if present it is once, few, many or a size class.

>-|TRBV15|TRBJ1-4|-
TGTGCCACCAGCACCCCCGGGGGTATGCGAAATGAAAAACTGTTTTTT
CATSTPGGMRNEKLFF
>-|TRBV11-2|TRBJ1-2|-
TGTGCCAGCAGCTTAGCGTATAACAGAGCTAGCCCCCGGGGTGGCTACACCTTC
CASSLAYNRASPRGGYTF
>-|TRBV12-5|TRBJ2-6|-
TGTGCTAGTGCTTTTACCTTGAGCTCTGGGGCCAACGTCCTGACTTTC
CASAFTLSSGANVLTF
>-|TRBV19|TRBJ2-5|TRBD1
TGTGCCAGTAGTACTCAACGACAGGGGGCTGGAGAGACCCAGTACTTC
CASSTQRQGAGETQYF
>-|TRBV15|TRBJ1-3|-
TGTGCCACCAGCAGAGCGGAGAGCTCTGGAAACACCATATATTTT
CATSRAESSGNTIYF
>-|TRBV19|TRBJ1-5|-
TGTGCCAGTAGTACCTCTTCACTCCAGCCCCAGCATTTT
CASSTSSLQPQHF
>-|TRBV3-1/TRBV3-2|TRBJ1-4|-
TGTGCCAGCAGCCAAGGCGGAAAACTGTTTTTT
CASSQGGKLFF
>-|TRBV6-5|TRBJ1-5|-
TGTGCCAGCAGTTCCCGACAGCGCAATCAGCCCCAGCATTTT
CASSSRQRNQPQHF
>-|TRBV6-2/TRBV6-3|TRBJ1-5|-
TGTGCCAGCAGCCTTGGGACAAGGAAAAATCAGCCCCAGCATTTT
CASSLGTRKNQPQHF
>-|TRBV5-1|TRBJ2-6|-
TGCGCCAGCAGCTTGGGTGGTGGGGGGGCCGGGGGCTCTGGGGCCAACGTCCTGACTTTC
CASSLGGGGAGGSGANVLTF
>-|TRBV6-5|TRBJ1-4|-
TGTGCCAGCACGGCGTTAGGGGGTGAAAAACTGTTTTTT
CASTALGGEKLFF
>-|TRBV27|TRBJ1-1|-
TGTGCCACCCAAAGACAGCTGAACACTGAAGCTTTCTTT
CATQRQLNTEAFF
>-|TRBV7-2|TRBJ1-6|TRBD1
TGTGCCAGCAGCTTAAACCCCCGACGAGGTGCAGGGGGCTTGTCACCCCTCCACTTT
CASSLNPRRGAGGLSPLHF
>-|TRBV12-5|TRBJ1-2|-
TGTGCTAGTGGTTTGAACGAAGCATCCTTAAACTACACCTTC
CASGLNEASLNYTF
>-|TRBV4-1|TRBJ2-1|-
TGCGCCAGCAGCCAAGTAAGAGCGAATGAGCAGTTCTTC
CASSQVRANEQFF
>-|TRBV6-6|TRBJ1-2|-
TGTGCCAGCATTCGAAAACCTAACAGGGAAGGGCAGTATGGCTACACCTTC
CASIRKPNREGQYGYTF
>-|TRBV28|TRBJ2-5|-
TGTGCCAGCAGTTTCTGGAACAGGAAAGAGACCCAGTACTTC
CASSFWNRKETQYF
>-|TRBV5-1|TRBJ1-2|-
TGCGCCAGCAGCTTACAGGGTACCTATGGCTACACCTTC
CASSLQGTYGYTF
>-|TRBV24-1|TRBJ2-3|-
TGTGCCACCAGTGACCCGTACACAGATACGCAGTATTTT
CATSDPYTDTQYF
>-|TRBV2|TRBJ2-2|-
TGTGCCAGCAGAGAGACACACACCGGGGAGCTGTTTTTT
CASRETHTGELFF
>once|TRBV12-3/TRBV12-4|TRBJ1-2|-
TGTGCCAGCAGTCCGGACAGCTATGGCTACACCTTC
CASSPDSYGYTF
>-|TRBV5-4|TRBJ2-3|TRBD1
TGTGCCAGCAGCTATCCCCTGGGGACAGGGAGCACAGATACGCAGTATTTT
CASSYPLGTGSTDTQYF
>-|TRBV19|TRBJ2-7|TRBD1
TGTGCCAGTAGTATACGAGGACAGGGTTCCTACGAGCAGTACTTC
CASSIRGQGSYEQYF
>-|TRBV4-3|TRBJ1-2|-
TGCGCCAGCAGCCAAGCCCGCGGGCAGGGGAGTCCCTATGGCTACACCTTC
CASSQARGQGSPYGYTF
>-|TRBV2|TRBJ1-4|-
TGTGCCAGCAGTGGGCCCACCCTTAATGAAAAACTGTTTTTT
CASSGPTLNEKLFF
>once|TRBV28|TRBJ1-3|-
TGTGCCAGCAGTGAGGGGGTTTTAAGAAACACCATATATTTT
CASSEGVLRNTIYF
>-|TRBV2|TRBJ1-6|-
TGTGCCAGCAGTGACGGACAGCGCAATTCACCCCTCCACTTT
CASSDGQRNSPLHF